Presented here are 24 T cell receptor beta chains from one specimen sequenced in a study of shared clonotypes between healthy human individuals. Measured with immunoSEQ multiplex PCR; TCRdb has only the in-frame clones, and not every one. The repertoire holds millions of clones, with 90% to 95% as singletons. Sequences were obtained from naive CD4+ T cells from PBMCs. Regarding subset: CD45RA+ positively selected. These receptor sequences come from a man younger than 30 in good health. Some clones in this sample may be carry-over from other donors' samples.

CDR3 loop: CASSHISSGRYNEQFF. CDR3 in DNA: TGCGCCAGCAGCCATATCTCTAGCGGGAGATACAATGAGCAGTTCTTC. V and J are TRBV4-1 and TRBJ2-1, with 10 bases fitting TRBD2. Germline V lookup: CDR1 MGHRA, CDR2 YSYEKL. V shed 3 bases and J 4 bases; nucleotides not matched to a gene: 6. CDR3 length: 16 residues.

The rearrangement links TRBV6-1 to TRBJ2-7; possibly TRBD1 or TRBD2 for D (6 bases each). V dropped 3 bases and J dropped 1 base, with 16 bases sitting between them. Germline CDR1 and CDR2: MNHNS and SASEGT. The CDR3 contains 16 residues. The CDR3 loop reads CASSDGGTRGSYEQYF. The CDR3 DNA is TGTGCCAGCAGTGATGGGGGGACACGGGGGTCCTACGAGCAGTACTTC.

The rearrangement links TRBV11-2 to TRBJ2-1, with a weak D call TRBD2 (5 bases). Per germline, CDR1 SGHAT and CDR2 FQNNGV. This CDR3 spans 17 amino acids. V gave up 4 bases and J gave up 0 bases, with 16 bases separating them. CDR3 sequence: CASSSFPRDSSYNEQFF. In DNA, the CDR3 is TGTGCCAGCAGCTCGTTTCCACGGGATAGCTCCTACAATGAGCAGTTCTTC.

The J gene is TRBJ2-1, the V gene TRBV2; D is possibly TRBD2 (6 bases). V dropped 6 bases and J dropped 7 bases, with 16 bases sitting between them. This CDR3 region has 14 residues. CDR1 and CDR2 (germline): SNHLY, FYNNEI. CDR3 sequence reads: CASSREPFGNEQFF. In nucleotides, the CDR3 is TGTGCCAGCAGCCGGGAGCCGTTCGGGAATGAGCAGTTCTTC.

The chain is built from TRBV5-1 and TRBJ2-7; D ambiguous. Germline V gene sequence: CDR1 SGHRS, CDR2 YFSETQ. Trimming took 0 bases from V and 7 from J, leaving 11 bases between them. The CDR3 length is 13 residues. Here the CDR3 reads CASSLEPGWEQYF. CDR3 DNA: TGCGCCAGCAGCTTGGAACCCGGATGGGAGCAGTACTTC.

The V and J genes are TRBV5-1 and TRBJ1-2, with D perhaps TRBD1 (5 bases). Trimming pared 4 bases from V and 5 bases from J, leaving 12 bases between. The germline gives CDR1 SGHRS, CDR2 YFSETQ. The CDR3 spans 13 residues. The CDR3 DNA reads TGCGCCAGCAGCATCGACAGCAAATATGGCTACACCTTC. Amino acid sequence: CASSIDSKYGYTF.

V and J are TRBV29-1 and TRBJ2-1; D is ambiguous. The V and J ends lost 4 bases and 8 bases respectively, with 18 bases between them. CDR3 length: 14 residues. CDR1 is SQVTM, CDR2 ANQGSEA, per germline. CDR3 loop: CSVALLADNYEQFF. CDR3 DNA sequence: TGCAGCGTTGCTCTTTTGGCGGATAACTATGAGCAGTTCTTC.

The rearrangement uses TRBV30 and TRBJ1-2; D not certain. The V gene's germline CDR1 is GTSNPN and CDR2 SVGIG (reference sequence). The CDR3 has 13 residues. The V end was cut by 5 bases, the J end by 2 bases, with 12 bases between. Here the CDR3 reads CAWSSGFNYGYTF. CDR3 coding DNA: TGTGCCTGGTCTAGCGGGTTCAACTATGGCTACACCTTC.

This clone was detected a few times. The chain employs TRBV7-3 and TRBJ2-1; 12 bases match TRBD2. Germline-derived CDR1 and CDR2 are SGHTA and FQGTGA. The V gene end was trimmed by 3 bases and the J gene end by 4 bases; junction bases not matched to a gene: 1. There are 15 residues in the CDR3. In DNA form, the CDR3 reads TGTGCCAGCAGCTTCGGACTAGCGGGGTACAATGAGCAGTTCTTC. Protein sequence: CASSFGLAGYNEQFF.

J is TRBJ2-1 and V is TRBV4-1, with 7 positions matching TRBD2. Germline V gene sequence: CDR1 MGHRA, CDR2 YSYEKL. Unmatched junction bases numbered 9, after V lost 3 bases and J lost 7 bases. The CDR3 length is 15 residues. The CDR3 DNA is TGCGCCAGCAGCCACCAAATACTAGCGAGTAATGAGCAGTTCTTC. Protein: CASSHQILASNEQFF.

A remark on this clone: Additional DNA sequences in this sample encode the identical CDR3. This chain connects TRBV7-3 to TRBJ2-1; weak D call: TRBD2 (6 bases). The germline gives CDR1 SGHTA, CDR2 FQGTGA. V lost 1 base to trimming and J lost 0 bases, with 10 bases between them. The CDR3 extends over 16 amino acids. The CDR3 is CASSLIAGSSYNEQFF. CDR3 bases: TGTGCCAGCAGCTTAATCGCGGGAAGCTCCTACAATGAGCAGTTCTTC. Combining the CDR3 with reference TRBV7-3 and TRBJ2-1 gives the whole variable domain GAGVSQTPSNKVTEKGKYVELRCDPISGHTALYWYRQSLGQGPEFLIYFQGTGAADDSGLPNDRFFAVRPEGSVSTLKIQRTERGDSAVYLCASSLIAGSSYNEQFFGPGTRLTVL.

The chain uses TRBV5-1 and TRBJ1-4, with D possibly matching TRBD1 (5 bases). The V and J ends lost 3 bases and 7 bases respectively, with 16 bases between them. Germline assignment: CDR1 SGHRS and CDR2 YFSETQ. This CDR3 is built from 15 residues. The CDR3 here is CASSSAAGGSEKLFF. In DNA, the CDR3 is TGCGCCAGCAGCTCGGCTGCGGGGGGGAGTGAAAAACTGTTTTTT.

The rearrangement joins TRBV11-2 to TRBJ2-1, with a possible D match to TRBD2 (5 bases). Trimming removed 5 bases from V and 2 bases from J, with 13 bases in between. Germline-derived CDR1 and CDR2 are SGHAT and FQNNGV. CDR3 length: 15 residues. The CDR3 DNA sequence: TGTGCCAGCAGCCCCGTGAGCGGTCCCTACAATGAGCAGTTCTTC. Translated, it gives CASSPVSGPYNEQFF.

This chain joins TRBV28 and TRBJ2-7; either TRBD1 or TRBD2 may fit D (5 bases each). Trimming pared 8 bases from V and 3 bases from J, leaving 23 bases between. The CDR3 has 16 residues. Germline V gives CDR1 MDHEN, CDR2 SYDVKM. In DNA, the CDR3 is TGTGCCAGCCGGGAAGGCGGAGGACGGGACCTCTACGAGCAGTACTTC. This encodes CASREGGGRDLYEQYF.

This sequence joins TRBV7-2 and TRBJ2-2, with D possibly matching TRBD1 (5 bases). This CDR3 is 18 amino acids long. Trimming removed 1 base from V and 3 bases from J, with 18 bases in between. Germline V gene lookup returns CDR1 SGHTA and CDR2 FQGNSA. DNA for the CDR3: TGTGCCAGCAGCTTAGATCTGGTCAACTGGGGCGACACCGGGGAGCTGTTTTTT. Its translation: CASSLDLVNWGDTGELFF.

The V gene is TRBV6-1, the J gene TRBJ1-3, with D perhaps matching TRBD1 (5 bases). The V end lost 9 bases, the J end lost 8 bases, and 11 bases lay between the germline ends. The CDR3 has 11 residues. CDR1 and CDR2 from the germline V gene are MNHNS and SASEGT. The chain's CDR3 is CASRTKDTIYF. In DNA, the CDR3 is TGTGCCAGTAGGACAAAGGACACCATATATTTT.

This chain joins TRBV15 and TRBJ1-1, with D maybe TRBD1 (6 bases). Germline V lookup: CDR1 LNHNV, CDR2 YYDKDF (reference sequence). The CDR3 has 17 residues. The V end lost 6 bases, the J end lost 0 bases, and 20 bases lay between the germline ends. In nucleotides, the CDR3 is TGTGCCACCAGAACCCTACAGGGAAAGGGGGTGAACACTGAAGCTTTCTTT. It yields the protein CATRTLQGKGVNTEAFF.

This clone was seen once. CDR3 protein: CASKPGAVHGYTF. The CDR3 coding sequence is TGTGCCAGCAAGCCAGGGGCAGTCCATGGCTACACCTTC. V and J are TRBV28 and TRBJ1-2, with a possible D match to TRBD1 (6 bases). The CDR3 sequence is 13 residues long. The V gene's germline CDR1 is MDHEN and CDR2 SYDVKM. Trimming removed 7 bases from V and 6 bases from J, with 15 bases in between.

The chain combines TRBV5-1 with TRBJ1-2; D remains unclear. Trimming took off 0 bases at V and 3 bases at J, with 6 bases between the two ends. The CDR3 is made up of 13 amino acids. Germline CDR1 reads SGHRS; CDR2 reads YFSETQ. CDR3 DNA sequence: TGCGCCAGCAGCTTGGTCGGGTACTATGGCTACACCTTC. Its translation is CASSLVGYYGYTF.

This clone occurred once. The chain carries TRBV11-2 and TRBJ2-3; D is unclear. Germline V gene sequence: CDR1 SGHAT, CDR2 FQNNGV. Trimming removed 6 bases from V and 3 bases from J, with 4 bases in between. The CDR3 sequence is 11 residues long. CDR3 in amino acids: CASSKTDTQYF. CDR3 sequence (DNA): TGTGCCAGCAGTAAGACAGATACGCAGTATTTT.

In DNA form, the CDR3 reads TGTGCCAGCAGCTCGGACGGTCGCGTCTCTGGGGCCAACGTCCTGACTTTC. Protein product: CASSSDGRVSGANVLTF. The chain carries TRBV7-3 and TRBJ2-6; D is undetermined. Germline CDR1 is SGHTA and CDR2 is FQGTGA. The V and J ends lost 4 bases and 0 bases respectively, with 13 bases between them. This CDR3 contains 17 residues.

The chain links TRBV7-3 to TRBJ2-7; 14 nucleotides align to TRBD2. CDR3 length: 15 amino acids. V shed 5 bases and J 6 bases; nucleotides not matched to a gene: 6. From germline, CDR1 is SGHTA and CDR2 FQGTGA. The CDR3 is CASSRGLAGASEQYF. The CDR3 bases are TGTGCCAGCAGCAGGGGACTAGCGGGAGCAAGCGAGCAGTACTTC.

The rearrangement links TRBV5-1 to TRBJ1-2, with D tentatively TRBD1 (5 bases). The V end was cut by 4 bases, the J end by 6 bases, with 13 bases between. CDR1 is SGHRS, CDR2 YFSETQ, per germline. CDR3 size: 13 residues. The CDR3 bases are TGCGCCAGCAGCCGGAGCACGGGGGATGGCTACACCTTC. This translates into CASSRSTGDGYTF.

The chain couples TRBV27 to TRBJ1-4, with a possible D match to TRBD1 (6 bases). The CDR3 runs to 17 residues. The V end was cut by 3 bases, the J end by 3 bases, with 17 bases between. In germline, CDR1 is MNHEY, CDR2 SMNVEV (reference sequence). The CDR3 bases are TGTGCCAGCAGTTTTCAATTCCCAGGGGCGCCTAATGAAAAACTGTTTTTT. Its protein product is CASSFQFPGAPNEKLFF. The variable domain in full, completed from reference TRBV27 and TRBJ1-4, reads EAQVTQNPRYLITVTGKKLTVTCSQNMNHEYMSWYRQDPGLGLRQIYYSMNVEVTDKGDVPEGYKVSRKEKRNFPLILESPSPNQTSLYFCASSFQFPGAPNEKLFFGSGTQLSVL.